This entry features one TCR beta chain sequence. Antigen: not known. These data originate in a study of beta chain features in type 1 diabetes. General study results and limits: In all four CD4+ subsets, TCRB CDR3 length was significantly, moderately reduced in type 1 diabetes. VDJ junctions sequenced from type 1 diabetes patients showed fewer insertions and more deletions. Patients and controls would share equally any PCR tilt toward shorter templates.

Of the isolated RNA, all was reverse transcribed, and so the sequenced material was expressed TCRB transcripts. The read count averaged around 4 million across naive, central memory and regulatory T cell samples. Clones were sequenced by immunoSEQ multiplex PCR, and TCRdb holds only the in-frame ones, with some missing. The table includes 900,000 or so clones, roughly 15% detected once. The V end lost 4 bases, the J end lost 1 base, and 15 bases lay between the germline ends. CDR3 length: 16 residues. Germline V gene sequence: CDR1 SGDLS, CDR2 YYNGEE. Sequencing used naive CD4+ T cells from blood. The chain uses TRBV9 and TRBJ2-1; a possible D gene is TRBD2 (6 bases). The sequence was collected from a woman aged 18-30 years in good health. CDR3 sequence (DNA): TGTGCCAGCAGCAAAATAGCGGTTCTTTCCTACAATGAGCAGTTCTTC. It yields the protein CASSKIAVLSYNEQFF.